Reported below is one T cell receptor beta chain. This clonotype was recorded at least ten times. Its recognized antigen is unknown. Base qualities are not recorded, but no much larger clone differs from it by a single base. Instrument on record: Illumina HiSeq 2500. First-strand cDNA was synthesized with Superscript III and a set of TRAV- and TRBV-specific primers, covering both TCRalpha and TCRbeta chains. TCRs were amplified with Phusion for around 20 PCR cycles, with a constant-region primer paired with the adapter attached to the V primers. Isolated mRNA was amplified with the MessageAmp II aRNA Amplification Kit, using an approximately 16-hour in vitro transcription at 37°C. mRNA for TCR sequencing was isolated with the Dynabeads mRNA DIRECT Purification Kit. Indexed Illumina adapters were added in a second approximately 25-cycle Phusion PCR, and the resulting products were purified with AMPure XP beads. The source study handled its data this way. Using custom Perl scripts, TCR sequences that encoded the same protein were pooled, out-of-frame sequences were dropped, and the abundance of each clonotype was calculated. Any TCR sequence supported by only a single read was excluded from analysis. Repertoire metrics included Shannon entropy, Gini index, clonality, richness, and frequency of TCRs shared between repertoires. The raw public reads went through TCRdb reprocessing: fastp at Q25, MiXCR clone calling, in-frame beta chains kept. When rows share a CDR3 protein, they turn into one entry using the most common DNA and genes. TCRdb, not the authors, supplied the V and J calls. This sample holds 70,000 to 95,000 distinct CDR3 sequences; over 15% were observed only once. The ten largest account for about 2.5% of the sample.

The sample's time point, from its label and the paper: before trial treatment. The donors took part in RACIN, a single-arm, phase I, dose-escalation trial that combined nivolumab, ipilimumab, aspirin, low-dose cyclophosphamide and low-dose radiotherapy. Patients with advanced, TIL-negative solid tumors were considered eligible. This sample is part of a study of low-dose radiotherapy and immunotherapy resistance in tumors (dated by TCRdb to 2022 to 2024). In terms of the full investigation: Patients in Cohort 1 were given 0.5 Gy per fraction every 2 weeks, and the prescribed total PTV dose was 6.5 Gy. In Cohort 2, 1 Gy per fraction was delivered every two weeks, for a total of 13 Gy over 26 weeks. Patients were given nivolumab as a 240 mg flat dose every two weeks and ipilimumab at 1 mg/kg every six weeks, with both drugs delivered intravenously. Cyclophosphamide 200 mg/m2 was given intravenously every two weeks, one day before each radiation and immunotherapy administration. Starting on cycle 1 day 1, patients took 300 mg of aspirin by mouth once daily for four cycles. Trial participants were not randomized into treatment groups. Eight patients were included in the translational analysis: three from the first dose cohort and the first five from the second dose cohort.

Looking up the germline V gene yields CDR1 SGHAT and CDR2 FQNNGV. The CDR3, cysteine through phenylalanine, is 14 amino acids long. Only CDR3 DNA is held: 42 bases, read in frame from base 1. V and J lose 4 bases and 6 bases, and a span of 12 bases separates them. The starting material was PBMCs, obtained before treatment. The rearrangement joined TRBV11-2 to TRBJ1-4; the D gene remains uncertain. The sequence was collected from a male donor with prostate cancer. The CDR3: CASSSAGLDEKLFF. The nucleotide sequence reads TGTGCCAGCAGCTCGGCGGGTTTGGATGAAAAACTGTTTTTT.